The next 22 T cell receptor beta chains were all read from a single sample in a study of blood T cell repertoires in COVID-19. TCRdb's table, derived via immunoSEQ multiplex PCR, lists solely in-frame clones and lacks some. The data contain approximately 470,000 clones, approximately 86% of them singletons. Sequenced material: PBMCs or T cells enriched from blood (not recorded which). All receptors come from a woman in her late teens or twenties who had recovered from COVID-19.

This clone was found once. V is TRBV7-2 and J is TRBJ1-6, with D uncertain. This CDR3 contains 12 residues. Deletions cut 4 bases from V and 10 bases from J, with 8 bases between. Germline V gene data show CDR1 as SGHTA and CDR2 as FQGNSA. The CDR3 is CASSSSRSPLHF. The CDR3 bases are TGTGCCAGCAGCTCCAGCAGGTCACCCCTCCACTTT. Filled out from reference TRBV7-2 and TRBJ1-6, the complete variable domain reads GAGVSQSPSNKVTEKGKDVELRCDPISGHTALYWYRQSLGQGLEFLIYFQGNSAPDKSGLPSDRFSAERTGGSVSTLTIQRTQQEDSAVYLCASSSSRSPLHFGNGTRLTVT.

V usage is TRBV28 and J usage is TRBJ1-6; D remains ambiguous. V was cut by 7 bases and J by 6 bases, with 10 bases left in between. The germline CDR1 and CDR2 sequences are MDHEN and SYDVKM. The CDR3 runs 13 residues. The chain's CDR3 is CASTRTINSPLHF. The DNA of the CDR3 is TGTGCCAGCACGAGGACTATTAATTCACCCCTCCACTTT.

This clone was observed a handful of times. This sequence joins TRBV19 and TRBJ1-1; D might be TRBD1 (6 bases). Trimming shortened V by 6 bases and J by 0 bases, and 11 bases separated the two germline ends. Germline lookup yields CDR1 LNHDA and CDR2 SQIVND (reference sequence). CDR3 length: 14 residues. The CDR3 protein is CASSAGVMNTEAFF. In DNA form, the CDR3 reads TGTGCCAGTAGCGCAGGGGTTATGAACACTGAAGCTTTCTTT.

V usage is TRBV6-1 and J usage is TRBJ1-1, with D unclear. The germline V gene encodes CDR1 MNHNS and CDR2 SASEGT. The V end lost 0 bases, the J end lost 9 bases, and 8 bases lay between the germline ends. This CDR3 spans 12 amino acids. The DNA of the CDR3 is TGTGCCAGCAGTGAAGCGGGAGAGAAAGCTTTCTTT. Translated, it gives CASSEAGEKAFF.

The J gene is TRBJ1-2, the V gene TRBV10-3; D possibly corresponds to TRBD1 (5 bases). With 6 bases removed from V and 0 bases from J, the gap between germline ends came to 14 bases. The CDR3 runs 15 residues. Germline lookup yields CDR1 ENHRY and CDR2 SYGVKD. CDR3 bases: TGTGCCATCAGGGCAGGGAATGGGTCTAACTATGGCTACACCTTC. Its translation: CAIRAGNGSNYGYTF.

The genes are TRBV30 and TRBJ1-2; TRBD1 agrees at 7 bases. There are 13 residues in the CDR3. CDR1 is GTSNPN, CDR2 SVGIG, per germline (reference sequence). Trimming at V came to 1 base and at J to 1 base, leaving 0 bases not matched to a gene. The CDR3, as DNA: TGTGCCTGGAGTGGGGACAGTAACTATGGCTACACCTTC. This codes for CAWSGDSNYGYTF. Full variable domain (outside the CDR3, taken from reference TRBV30 and TRBJ1-2): SQTIHQWPATLVQPVGSPLSLECTVEGTSNPNLYWYRQAAGRGLQLLFYSVGIGQISSEVPQNLSASRPQDRQFILSSKKLLLSDSGFYLCAWSGDSNYGYTFGSGTRLTVV.

The V and J genes are TRBV10-1 and TRBJ1-1, with unresolved D. Trimming took off 3 bases at V and 2 bases at J, with 10 bases between the two ends. Per the germline V gene, CDR1 is WNHNN and CDR2 is SYGVQD (reference sequence). This CDR3 comprises 14 residues. The CDR3 DNA is TGCGCCAGCAGTGATTCTAGTTCTAACACTGAAGCTTTCTTT. Amino acids: CASSDSSSNTEAFF.

The chain carries TRBV5-6 and TRBJ2-3; D is undetermined. Deletions cut 0 bases from V and 0 bases from J, with 8 bases between. The CDR3 is 15 amino acids. Germline loops: CDR1 SGHDT, CDR2 YYEEEE. The CDR3 loop reads CASSLDGPSTDTQYF. CDR3 coding DNA: TGTGCCAGCAGCTTGGATGGGCCTAGCACAGATACGCAGTATTTT.

The chain recombines TRBV5-6 with TRBJ2-5, with a weak D call TRBD2 (6 bases). V was cut by 7 bases and J by 7 bases, with 11 bases left in between. The CDR3 covers 11 residues. Germline loops: CDR1 SGHDT, CDR2 YYEEEE. The CDR3 loop reads CASRGGRTQYF. The CDR3 region has the DNA TGTGCCAGCCGTGGAGGGAGGACCCAGTACTTC. Supplemented by reference TRBV5-6 and TRBJ2-5, the full variable domain reads DAGVTQSPTHLIKTRGQQVTLRCSPKSGHDTVSWYQQALGQGPQFIFQYYEEEERQRGNFPDRFSGHQFPNYSSELNVNALLLGDSALYLCASRGGRTQYFGPGTRLLVL.

The gene calls are TRBV9 and TRBJ1-2, with 10 bases lining up with TRBD1. This CDR3 is built from 17 residues. V was pared by 3 bases and J by 3 bases, with 11 bases of the junction left unmatched. Germline V gene sequence: CDR1 SGDLS, CDR2 YYNGEE. The DNA for the CDR3 is TGTGCCAGCAGCGACTCCGGGACAGGGGAGGGGGACTATGGCTACACCTTC. Its protein is CASSDSGTGEGDYGYTF.

The CDR3 DNA sequence: TGCGCCAGCAGCCAAGATGAAAGGAGAGAGACCCAGTACTTC. Translation: CASSQDERRETQYF. This chain links TRBV4-1 with TRBJ2-5; D remains ambiguous. The V end lost 0 bases, the J end lost 4 bases, and 9 bases lay between the germline ends. This CDR3 has 14 amino acids. Germline CDR1 MGHRA, CDR2 YSYEKL.

The gene calls are TRBV7-9 and TRBJ1-1; the D is unclear. This CDR3 has 13 residues. The germline CDR1 and CDR2 sequences are SEHNR and FQNEAQ (reference sequence). Trimming took 2 bases from V and 0 from J, leaving 4 bases between them. This CDR3 reads CASSLPVNTEAFF. In nucleotides, the CDR3 is TGTGCCAGCAGCTTACCGGTGAACACTGAAGCTTTCTTT.

This CDR3 is CTSSPDRMSSGNTIYF. The DNA of the CDR3 is TGCACCAGCAGTCCGGACAGGATGTCCTCTGGAAACACCATATATTTT. The genes are TRBV1 and TRBJ1-3; TRBD1, the table's D call, lacks a check against the DNA. TRBV1 is assigned pseudogene status. The CDR3 length is 16 residues.

The V and J genes are TRBV6-5 and TRBJ2-1, with D hard to call. The CDR3 spans 11 residues. Germline V gene lookup returns CDR1 MNHEY and CDR2 SVGAGI. Trimming pared 7 bases from V and 8 bases from J, leaving 9 bases between. The DNA of the CDR3 is TGTGCCAGCATGAATGTAGATGAGCAGTTCTTC. This gives the protein CASMNVDEQFF.

This clone was counted a few times. The V call is TRBV7-9, the J call TRBJ2-2; D is unresolved. The CDR3 covers 14 residues. Trimming removed 1 base at V and 4 bases at J, with 7 bases between. Germline CDR1 reads SEHNR; CDR2 reads FQNEAQ (reference sequence). The CDR3, as DNA: TGTGCCAGCAGCTTAGGGCTTTCCACCGGGGAGCTGTTTTTT. Amino acids: CASSLGLSTGELFF. The entire variable domain, with the rest obtained from reference TRBV7-9 and TRBJ2-2, is as follows: DTGVSQNPRHKITKRGQNVTFRCDPISEHNRLYWYRQTLGQGPEFLTYFQNEAQLEKSRLLSDRFSAERPKGSFSTLEIQRTEQGDSAMYLCASSLGLSTGELFFGEGSRLTVL.

The chain employs TRBV4-1 and TRBJ2-7; tentatively, D is TRBD2 (6 bases). The CDR3 extends over 15 amino acids. Trimming took off 2 bases at V and 2 bases at J, with 13 bases between the two ends. Germline V gene sequence: CDR1 MGHRA, CDR2 YSYEKL. This CDR3 reads CASSQRASDPYEQYF. The CDR3 nucleotides are TGCGCCAGCAGCCAAAGAGCTAGCGACCCCTACGAGCAGTACTTC.

V is TRBV18 and J is TRBJ2-5, with D perhaps matching TRBD1 (5 bases). Between the trimmed V and J ends, which lost 6 bases and 5 bases, there was a span of 13 bases. This CDR3 has 13 amino acids. Germline V gene lookup returns CDR1 KGHSH and CDR2 LQKENI. The CDR3 sequence is CASSQGSGETQYF. The CDR3 DNA sequence: TGTGCCAGCTCCCAGGGATCCGGGGAGACCCAGTACTTC.

This clone occurred once. The chain couples TRBV5-6 to TRBJ2-2; maybe TRBD1 (6 bases). This CDR3 spans 15 amino acids. V lost 4 bases, J lost 1 base, and 11 bases lay in between. CDR1 SGHDT and CDR2 YYEEEE come from the germline V gene. DNA of the CDR3: TGTGCCAGCAGCCGTGGGACACTGAACACCGGGGAGCTGTTTTTT. Translating it yields CASSRGTLNTGELFF. Using reference TRBV5-6 and TRBJ2-2 for the parts outside the CDR3, the full variable domain is DAGVTQSPTHLIKTRGQQVTLRCSPKSGHDTVSWYQQALGQGPQFIFQYYEEEERQRGNFPDRFSGHQFPNYSSELNVNALLLGDSALYLCASSRGTLNTGELFFGEGSRLTVL.

The chain employs TRBV3-1 (or the pseudogene TRBV3-2) and TRBJ2-2, with TRBD1 matching 9 bases. The CDR3 has 16 residues. Unmatched junction bases numbered 3, after V lost 4 bases and J lost 0 bases. Per the germline V gene, CDR1 is LGHDT and CDR2 is YNNKEL (reference sequence). CDR3 residues: CASSRRTGANTGELFF. The CDR3 DNA is TGTGCCAGCAGCCGCCGGACAGGGGCGAACACCGGGGAGCTGTTTTTT.

The chain employs TRBV15 and TRBJ1-5; the D gene is possibly TRBD1 (5 bases). Germline V CDR1 and CDR2: LNHNV, YYDKDF (reference sequence). Trimming took 0 bases from V and 7 from J, leaving 13 bases between them. This CDR3 is built from 15 residues. The CDR3 DNA follows: TGTGCCACCAGCAGAGATCCAGGAGGGGTACAGCCCCAGCATTTT. It encodes CATSRDPGGVQPQHF.

The chain links TRBV15 to TRBJ1-1; 7 bases line up with TRBD1. After removal of 5 bases from V and 4 bases from J, the junction contained 19 bases not matched to a gene. The CDR3 extends over 18 amino acids. Germline V gene sequence: CDR1 LNHNV, CDR2 YYDKDF (reference sequence). CDR3 in amino acids: CATSRTGQTPSWGTEAFF. The CDR3 nucleotides read TGTGCCACCAGCCGGACGGGACAGACCCCCTCATGGGGCACTGAAGCTTTCTTT.

The V gene is TRBV24-1, the J gene TRBJ2-1; TRBD2 might be the D (5 bases). CDR3 size: 14 residues. The germline V gene encodes CDR1 KGHDR and CDR2 SFDVKD. V was shortened by 1 base and J by 6 bases, with 9 bases between the two germline ends. CDR3 sequence reads: CATSDFRGFNEQFF. In nucleotides, the CDR3 is TGTGCCACCAGTGATTTCCGGGGTTTCAATGAGCAGTTCTTC.